The text below deals with one T cell receptor beta chain. The data originate from a study of shared clonotypes between healthy human individuals. CD45RO-negative CD8 cells positively selected for CCR7 made up the naive population, which excluded terminally differentiated effector memory CD45RA+ cells. The repertoire was sequenced with immunoSEQ multiplex PCR; TCRdb's copy has only in-frame clones and lacks some. The sample records 1.5 million to 2.5 million clones, over 85% being singletons. The CDR3 covers 18 residues. With V trimmed by 2 bases and J by 8 bases, 12 bases remained unmatched. Per the germline V gene, CDR1 is SGDLS and CDR2 is YYNGEE.

Sequencing was carried out using naive CD8+ T cells sorted from blood. The receptor comes from a man between 18 and 35 years old in good health. The gene calls are TRBV9 and TRBJ2-1; 14 bases align to TRBD2. Here the CDR3 DNA reads TGTGCCAGCAGCGTGAAAGGACTAGCGGGAGGACCGGACGATGAGCAGTTCTTC. As protein: CASSVKGLAGGPDDEQFF.